Each of the 25 T cell receptor beta chains below was sequenced from the same sample in a study of a mutant IDH1 vaccine in newly diagnosed glioma. Sample time point: week 11, during vaccination. The content of each vaccine dose was 300 ug of mutant IDH1 20-mer peptide, and topical imiquimod accompanied it. Their specific antigens are unknown. The data were produced by immunoSEQ multiplex PCR, yet TCRdb's version contains in-frame clones alone and is incomplete. The sample has tens of thousands of clones; over 75% are singletons. Sequencing used PBMCs, obtained from a glioma patient whose treatment included an IDH1 peptide vaccine. The receptors shown here come from a woman under 30 with glioma.

The J gene is TRBJ1-1, the V gene TRBV15; the D is unclear. Germline CDR1 and CDR2: LNHNV and YYDKDF (reference sequence). Trimming shortened V by 0 bases and J by 8 bases, and 10 bases separated the two germline ends. The CDR3 totals 13 residues. The CDR3 nucleotides are TGTGCCACCAGCAGAGATCCCTCTAGCGAAGCTTTCTTT. This gives the protein CATSRDPSSEAFF.

The CDR3: CASSLLVRGGSTDTQYF. CDR3 in DNA: TGTGCCAGCAGTTTATTAGTGCGGGGCGGGAGCACAGATACGCAGTATTTT. The chain joins TRBV27 to TRBJ2-3; possible D gene TRBD2, 6 bases. The CDR3 is 17 residues long. V was cut by 1 base and J by 0 bases, with 14 bases left in between. The germline V gene has CDR1 MNHEY and CDR2 SMNVEV (reference sequence).

For the CDR3, the DNA is TGTGCCAGCAGTTACTCTAGCGTAAGCACAGATACGCAGTATTTT. This codes for CASSYSSVSTDTQYF. The rearrangement joins TRBV6-6 to TRBJ2-3; D perhaps matches TRBD2 (5 bases). Trimming cost V 0 bases and J 0 bases, with 7 bases left between them. The CDR3 totals 15 residues. Germline assignment: CDR1 MNHNY and CDR2 SVGAGI (reference sequence).

V and J are TRBV5-1 and TRBJ2-3; the match to TRBD2 covers 8 bases. V trimming: 2 bases; J trimming: 4 bases; junction bases outside the gene matches: 6. The CDR3 consists of 15 residues. Germline CDR1 and CDR2: SGHRS and YFSETQ. CDR3 coding DNA: TGCGCCAGCAGCTTAGATAGCGGGGTTTCAGATACGCAGTATTTT. As protein: CASSLDSGVSDTQYF.

This sequence joins TRBV6-5 and TRBJ1-2, with TRBD1 as a possible D gene (6 bases). This CDR3 has 13 residues. Germline V gives CDR1 MNHEY, CDR2 SVGAGI. V was pared by 6 bases and J by 5 bases, with 13 bases between. The CDR3 DNA is TGTGCCAGCAGGTCAACCGGGACATATGGCTACACCTTC. Its translation is CASRSTGTYGYTF.

The sample holds one count of this clone. The chain couples TRBV29-1 to TRBJ1-1; D unresolved. V shed 3 bases and J shed 1 base, with 12 bases lying between them. From germline, CDR1 is SQVTM and CDR2 ANQGSEA. CDR3 length: 14 residues. In DNA form, the CDR3 reads TGCAGCGTTGATTCGGGTCATAAGAACACTGAAGCTTTCTTT. It encodes CSVDSGHKNTEAFF.

The chain has TRBV7-2 and TRBJ2-7; 8 bases are a match to TRBD1. The CDR3 covers 15 residues. Looked up from germline, CDR1 is SGHTA and CDR2 is FQGNSA. V was clipped by 4 bases and J by 3 bases; unmatched bases: 8. As DNA, the CDR3 is TGTGCCAGCAGCTACGGACAGGGAGTAAGCTACGAGCAGTACTTC. Translated: CASSYGQGVSYEQYF.

The V and J genes are TRBV7-9 and TRBJ1-1, with D uncertain. Germline V gene sequence: CDR1 SEHNR, CDR2 FQNEAQ (reference sequence). Trimming shortened V by 1 base and J by 8 bases, and 11 bases separated the two germline ends. The CDR3 length is 13 residues. Here the CDR3 reads CASSLVLHGEAFF. The CDR3, as DNA: TGTGCCAGCAGCTTAGTCCTCCACGGAGAAGCTTTCTTT.

The chain uses TRBV10-2 and TRBJ1-4; D gene ambiguous. The CDR3 loop spans 13 amino acids. Trimming cost V 4 bases and J 6 bases, with 9 bases left between them. Germline V CDR1 and CDR2: WSHSY, SAAADI. CDR3 loop: CASSAQIYEKLFF. As DNA, the CDR3 is TGCGCCAGCAGTGCTCAAATCTATGAAAAACTGTTTTTT.

CDR3 region: CASSLSGTGELFF. The CDR3 DNA follows: TGTGCCAGCAGTTTATCTGGAACCGGGGAGCTGTTTTTT. The V gene is TRBV27, the J gene TRBJ2-2; D not resolved. Trimming took off 0 bases at V and 5 bases at J, with 4 bases between the two ends. This CDR3 spans 13 amino acids. CDR1 is MNHEY, CDR2 SMNVEV, per germline (reference sequence).

The genes are TRBV4-1 and TRBJ1-1; the match to TRBD1 covers 7 bases. The CDR3 covers 16 residues. CDR1 and CDR2 from the germline V gene are MGHRA and YSYEKL. Losses at the gene ends were 1 base for V and 0 bases for J; bases not matched to a gene: 5. CDR3 DNA: TGCGCCAGCAGCCAAGTTTGGGGACAGATGAACACTGAAGCTTTCTTT. Translation: CASSQVWGQMNTEAFF.

The chain is built from TRBV5-1 and TRBJ1-4, with TRBD1 identical over 9 bases. CDR3 size: 15 residues. Per germline, CDR1 SGHRS and CDR2 YFSETQ. Losses at the gene ends were 4 bases for V and 4 bases for J; bases not matched to a gene: 5. The CDR3 DNA reads as TGCGCCAGCAGCGATGAGGGACAGGGTAATGAAAAACTGTTTTTT. The encoded protein is CASSDEGQGNEKLFF.

This clone was seen only a few times. The chain employs TRBV6-5 and TRBJ1-1, with D unclear. This CDR3 has 15 residues. V lost 6 bases to trimming and J lost 0 bases, with 14 bases between them. Germline values: CDR1 MNHEY, CDR2 SVGAGI. CDR3 protein: CASRPGVTVNTEAFF. The CDR3 DNA is TGTGCCAGCAGGCCCGGGGTCACGGTGAACACTGAAGCTTTCTTT.

This chain uses TRBV5-8 with TRBJ1-1; 8 bases fit TRBD1. After removal of 6 bases from V and 4 bases from J, the junction contained 14 bases not matched to a gene. Germline V CDR1 and CDR2: SGHTS, YDEGEE. The CDR3 sequence is 16 residues long. CDR3 sequence (DNA): TGTGCCAGCACCCTAGGACAGGGCGCAATCCCCACTGAAGCTTTCTTT. Protein product: CASTLGQGAIPTEAFF.

The V gene is TRBV5-1, the J gene TRBJ2-1, with D possibly TRBD2 on 6 matching bases. This CDR3 region has 15 residues. Trimming took 2 bases from V and 9 from J, leaving 18 bases between them. Germline values: CDR1 SGHRS, CDR2 YFSETQ. Written as DNA, the CDR3 is TGCGCCAGCAGCTTTAGTCTAGCGCCGGCCGGTGAGCAGTTCTTC. This gives the protein CASSFSLAPAGEQFF. The whole variable domain, remainder taken from reference TRBV5-1 and TRBJ2-1, is KAGVTQTPRYLIKTRGQQVTLSCSPISGHRSVSWYQQTPGQGLQFLFEYFSETQRNKGNFPGRFSGRQFSNSRSEMNVSTLELGDSALYLCASSFSLAPAGEQFFGPGTRLTVL.

V and J are TRBV7-2 and TRBJ2-7, with a weak D call TRBD2 (5 bases). Trimming took off 5 bases at V and 4 bases at J, with 15 bases between the two ends. Germline values: CDR1 SGHTA, CDR2 FQGNSA. The CDR3 extends over 14 amino acids. CDR3 sequence reads: CASSVHGRGYEQYF. In DNA form, the CDR3 reads TGTGCCAGCAGCGTACACGGACGCGGGTACGAGCAGTACTTC.

The chain joins TRBV6-5 to TRBJ2-1, with 7 nucleotides matching TRBD2. The CDR3 sequence is 13 residues long. The junction had 4 bases not matched to a gene; V was cut back by 2 bases and J by 9 bases. Germline assignment: CDR1 MNHEY and CDR2 SVGAGI. CDR3 DNA: TGTGCCAGCAGTTACAGACTAGCCTCTGAGCAGTTCTTC. Its protein is CASSYRLASEQFF.

This clone was counted once. The chain recombines TRBV19 with TRBJ1-1, with a tentative D call TRBD1 (5 bases). CDR1 is LNHDA and CDR2 is SQIVND in the germline V gene (reference sequence). This CDR3 has 15 amino acids. The V gene lost 5 bases and the J gene lost 3 bases, with 16 bases spanning the gap. CDR3 protein: CASSPLREQDTEAFF. CDR3 nucleotides: TGTGCCAGTAGTCCCCTAAGGGAACAGGACACTGAAGCTTTCTTT.

V gene TRBV15 combines with J gene TRBJ2-3; perhaps TRBD1 as D (6 bases). V gave up 2 bases and J gave up 0 bases, with 18 bases separating them. CDR1 and CDR2 from the germline V gene are LNHNV and YYDKDF (reference sequence). This CDR3 has 18 amino acids. CDR3 nucleotide sequence: TGTGCCACCAGCAGACCAACCTTCGGGACATTTAGCACAGATACGCAGTATTTT. Translated: CATSRPTFGTFSTDTQYF.

The V gene is TRBV6-4, the J gene TRBJ1-6; D remains ambiguous. The CDR3 totals 14 residues. Per germline, CDR1 MRHNA and CDR2 SNTAGT. V shed 4 bases and J shed 3 bases, with 7 bases lying between them. This CDR3 reads CASSAQDYNSPLHF. The CDR3 nucleotides are TGTGCCAGCAGTGCTCAGGACTATAATTCACCCCTCCACTTT.

This clone came up once. The rearrangement links TRBV7-8 to TRBJ2-7; the D is unclear. Trimming cost V 6 bases and J 0 bases, with 18 bases left between them. The CDR3 totals 16 residues. Germline V gene sequence: CDR1 SGHVS, CDR2 FQNEAQ. CDR3 coding DNA: TGTGCCAGCAGTTTTAGGTTAGGGCATAGCTCCTACGAGCAGTACTTC. This encodes CASSFRLGHSSYEQYF.

This clone was seen only once. The genes are TRBV6-5 and TRBJ2-4; D may be TRBD1 (7 bases). Germline CDR1 and CDR2: MNHEY and SVGAGI. The CDR3 runs to 14 residues. Trimming stripped 6 bases from V and 9 bases from J, with 18 bases between. The CDR3 bases are TGTGCCAGCAGATCGGGACAGATTAGCGGCATTCAGTACTTC. It translates to CASRSGQISGIQYF.

This clone was picked up one time. The genes are TRBV5-1 and TRBJ1-1; D gene unclear. The V and J ends lost 6 bases and 4 bases respectively, with 19 bases between them. The CDR3 runs 15 residues. Germline V gene lookup returns CDR1 SGHRS and CDR2 YFSETQ. The chain's CDR3 is CASKLEGSRSTEAFF. CDR3 in DNA: TGCGCCAGCAAGTTGGAGGGTTCAAGATCCACTGAAGCTTTCTTT. The full variable domain, rest sourced from reference TRBV5-1 and TRBJ1-1, is KAGVTQTPRYLIKTRGQQVTLSCSPISGHRSVSWYQQTPGQGLQFLFEYFSETQRNKGNFPGRFSGRQFSNSRSEMNVSTLELGDSALYLCASKLEGSRSTEAFFGQGTRLTVV.

This clone showed up just a few times. The chain has TRBV4-2 and TRBJ1-5; D is unresolved. The CDR3 is made up of 12 amino acids. The germline V and J ends were trimmed by 3 bases and 3 bases, with 3 bases remaining between them. CDR1 is LGHNA, CDR2 YNFKEQ, per germline. The CDR3 nucleotides are TGTGCCAGCAGCCAGGACAATCAGCCCCAGCATTTT. Its protein is CASSQDNQPQHF.

The chain couples TRBV2 to TRBJ1-5; D might be TRBD1 (6 bases). The germline V gene has CDR1 SNHLY and CDR2 FYNNEI. The CDR3 loop spans 13 amino acids. V was clipped by 8 bases and J by 4 bases, with 12 bases between them. The chain's CDR3 is CASGDKGNQPQHF. CDR3 sequence (DNA): TGTGCCAGCGGGGACAAGGGGAATCAGCCCCAGCATTTT.